Listed below are T cell receptor beta chains from one sample, sequenced in a study of blood T cell repertoires in COVID-19. Using immunoSEQ multiplex PCR, the repertoire was profiled, and TCRdb retains in-frame clones only, with some absent. This sample carries roughly 68,000 clones, approximately 84% of them seen once, and the ten largest clones take approximately 8.8%. The source material was peripheral blood. These receptor sequences come from a man aged 45-65 years with active COVID-19. CDR3s include the opening cysteine and the closing phenylalanine or tryptophan. D genes are given only for firm matches. Clone size is given for some rows only: seen once, a few or many times, or a class if the clone is expanded.

-	-	TRBV10-2	TRBJ2-1	CASSEALSGRAFF	TGCGCCAGCAGTGAGGCACTAAGCGGGCGCGCGTTCTTC
-	-	TRBV9	TRBJ2-3	CASSVGLGRVIRGTDTQYF	TGTGCCAGCAGCGTAGGTCTAGGCAGAGTAATTCGTGGCACAGATACGCAGTATTTT
-	TRBD1	TRBV11-2	TRBJ2-7	CASSLAGQSYEQYF	TGTGCCAGCAGCTTAGCGGGACAGTCCTACGAGCAGTACTTC
-	-	TRBV10-3	TRBJ2-1	CAISAPGLARDNEQFF	TGTGCCATCAGTGCCCCGGGGCTAGCGAGGGACAATGAGCAGTTCTTC
-	TRBD1	TRBV2	TRBJ1-2	CASSEARQGRLWGYTF	TGTGCCAGCAGTGAAGCGAGACAGGGGCGTCTCTGGGGCTACACCTTC
-	-	TRBV18	TRBJ1-1	CASSSGRNTEAFF	TGTGCCAGCTCAAGTGGTAGGAACACTGAAGCTTTCTTT
-	TRBD2	TRBV30	TRBJ2-1	CAWVGGDGGRYNEQFF	TGTGCCTGGGTGGGGGGAGATGGCGGGAGATACAATGAGCAGTTCTTC
-	TRBD2	TRBV13	TRBJ2-7	CASSLLAGGLYEQYF	TGTGCCAGCAGCTTACTAGCGGGAGGGCTCTACGAGCAGTACTTC
-	TRBD2	TRBV5-1	TRBJ2-7	CASGGLSGEFYEQYF	TGCGCCAGCGGGGGACTAAGCGGGGAATTCTACGAGCAGTACTTC
-	-	TRBV4-3	TRBJ2-2	CASSQDVNTGELFF	TGCGCCAGCAGCCAAGACGTGAACACCGGGGAGCTGTTTTTT
-	TRBD2	TRBV4-2	TRBJ2-7	CASSQESLAGTYEQYF	TGTGCCAGCAGCCAAGAAAGTCTAGCGGGAACCTACGAGCAGTACTTC
-	-	TRBV28	TRBJ1-4	CASSKRGRNEKLFF	TGTGCCAGCAGTAAGCGGGGCAGAAATGAAAAACTGTTTTTT
-	TRBD1	TRBV19	TRBJ1-5	CASNRQGLGNQPQHF	TGTGCCAGTAACCGACAGGGATTGGGCAATCAGCCCCAGCATTTT
-	-	TRBV27	TRBJ2-3	CASSRPGSLVSDTQYF	TGTGCCAGCAGTCGCCCCGGGAGTTTGGTCTCGGATACGCAGTATTTT
-	-	TRBV5-1	TRBJ1-2	CASSLGQANYGYTF	TGCGCCAGCAGCTTGGGCCAGGCTAACTATGGCTACACCTTC
-	TRBD1	TRBV10-3	TRBJ1-6	CASTTGVRSPLHF	TGTGCCTCAACGACAGGGGTAAGGTCACCCCTCCACTTT
-	-	TRBV5-1	TRBJ2-5	CASSLAPSGQETQYF	TGCGCCAGCAGCTTGGCCCCCAGCGGTCAAGAGACCCAGTACTTC
-	-	TRBV13	TRBJ2-1	CASSSLLHNEQFF	TGTGCCAGCAGCTCCCTATTACACAATGAGCAGTTCTTC
-	TRBD2	TRBV4-2	TRBJ2-2	CASSRTSGGQNTGELFF	TGTGCCAGCAGCCGGACTAGCGGGGGCCAGAACACCGGGGAGCTGTTTTTT
-	TRBD1	TRBV5-6	TRBJ2-2	CASNGGTGFAGELFF	TGTGCCAGCAACGGCGGGACAGGGTTCGCCGGGGAGCTGTTTTTT
-	-	TRBV7-6	TRBJ1-1	CASSFSGTEAFF	TGTGCCAGCAGCTTTTCGGGAACTGAAGCTTTCTTT
-	TRBD1	TRBV5-6	TRBJ2-7	CASGRTGLTYEQYF	TGTGCCAGCGGAAGGACAGGGTTAACCTACGAGCAGTACTTC
few	-	TRBV6-5	TRBJ2-7	CASSSSNQLYEQYF	TGTGCCAGCAGTTCTAGTAACCAACTCTACGAGCAGTACTTC
-	-	TRBV5-4	TRBJ2-2	CASSLVAGRNTGELFF	TGTGCCAGCAGCTTGGTGGCGGGGAGAAACACCGGGGAGCTGTTTTTT
-	-	TRBV6-5	TRBJ2-3	CASRRQALFTDTQYF	TGTGCCAGCAGACGACAGGCTCTTTTCACAGATACGCAGTATTTT
few	-	TRBV18	TRBJ1-5	CASSSSQPQGQPQHF	TGTGCCAGCTCAAGTTCTCAGCCGCAGGGGCAGCCCCAGCATTTT
-	-	TRBV12-3/TRBV12-4	TRBJ1-6	CASSYRDSPLHF	TGTGCCAGCAGTTACAGGGATTCACCCCTCCACTTT
-	-	TRBV6-1	TRBJ2-5	CASREGGETQYF	TGTGCCAGCAGGGAAGGAGGGGAGACCCAGTACTTC
-	TRBD1	TRBV30	TRBJ1-5	CAWGRGGAGNQPQHF	TGTGCCTGGGGGAGAGGGGGCGCGGGGAATCAGCCCCAGCATTTT
-	TRBD1	TRBV6-6	TRBJ2-2	CASSYTGTGGTGELFF	TGTGCCAGCAGTTACACGGGGACAGGGGGGACCGGGGAGCTGTTTTTT
-	TRBD1	TRBV6-5	TRBJ1-5	CASSRQGAAGQPQHF	TGTGCCAGCAGCCGGCAGGGGGCCGCTGGCCAGCCCCAGCATTTT
once	TRBD1	TRBV4-2	TRBJ1-1	CASTRTGGDTEAFF	TGTGCCAGCACCCGGACAGGGGGGGATACTGAAGCTTTCTTT
-	TRBD2	TRBV7-9	TRBJ2-5	CASSLPWGGSETQYF	TGTGCCAGCAGCTTACCATGGGGGGGGTCAGAGACCCAGTACTTC
-	-	TRBV29-1	TRBJ2-6	CSVDSENSGANVLTF	TGCAGCGTTGATTCGGAGAACTCTGGGGCCAACGTCCTGACTTTC
-	TRBD2	TRBV4-2	TRBJ2-3	CASSQGTSVTDTQYF	TGTGCCAGCAGCCAAGGAACTAGCGTCACAGATACGCAGTATTTT
-	-	TRBV10-3	TRBJ1-1	CAISEATSGAHTEAFF	TGTGCCATCAGTGAGGCGACGTCAGGGGCGCACACTGAAGCTTTCTTT
-	TRBD1	TRBV15	TRBJ2-7	CATSREVAGGDEQYF	TGTGCCACCAGCAGAGAAGTCGCAGGGGGCGACGAGCAGTACTTC
-	-	TRBV19	TRBJ1-4	CASSDKTYDELFF	TGTGCCAGTAGTGACAAGACGTACGATGAACTGTTTTTT
-	-	TRBV29-1	TRBJ1-1	CSVRPRGGDTEAFF	TGCAGCGTCCGACCCAGGGGAGGGGACACTGAAGCTTTCTTT
-	-	TRBV6-2/TRBV6-3	TRBJ2-2	CASSLGAAGTGELFF	TGTGCCAGCAGCCTAGGGGCCGCGGGGACCGGGGAGCTGTTTTTT
-	TRBD1	TRBV19	TRBJ1-5	CASSIGGTGGWQPQHF	TGTGCCAGTAGTATAGGTGGGACAGGGGGTTGGCAGCCCCAGCATTTT
-	-	TRBV7-6	TRBJ2-7	CASSLTTGWREQYF	TGTGCCAGCAGCTTAACGACAGGATGGAGGGAGCAGTACTTC
-	TRBD1	TRBV29-1	TRBJ2-1	CSGDRGNEQFF	TGCAGCGGGGACAGGGGCAATGAGCAGTTCTTC
-	-	TRBV4-2	TRBJ1-1	CASSQDGAPGIEAFF	TGTGCCAGCAGCCAAGATGGGGCTCCTGGGATAGAAGCTTTCTTT
-	TRBD1	TRBV27	TRBJ2-2	CASSPVGTGTGELFF	TGTGCCAGCAGCCCAGTAGGGACAGGGACCGGGGAGCTGTTTTTT
-	-	TRBV19	TRBJ2-2	CATSSSLNTGELFF	TGTGCCACCAGTAGCTCCCTTAACACCGGGGAGCTGTTTTTT
-	TRBD2	TRBV15	TRBJ2-7	CATSSPSGSSYEQYF	TGTGCCACCAGCTCTCCTAGCGGAAGCTCCTACGAGCAGTACTTC
-	-	TRBV12-3/TRBV12-4	TRBJ2-7	CASRGGDSYEQYF	TGTGCCAGCAGGGGCGGGGACTCCTACGAGCAGTACTTC
-	TRBD1	TRBV5-6	TRBJ1-1	CASSSSSTGGPTGAFF	TGTGCCAGCAGCTCCTCCTCGACAGGGGGCCCAACGGGAGCTTTCTTT
-	-	TRBV6-1	TRBJ2-3	CASSERTLGTDTQYF	TGTGCCAGCAGTGAAAGGACTTTGGGCACAGATACGCAGTATTTT
-	-	TRBV7-9	TRBJ1-5	CASSLEGGYQPQHF	TGTGCCAGCAGCTTAGAAGGGGGTTACCAGCCCCAGCATTTT